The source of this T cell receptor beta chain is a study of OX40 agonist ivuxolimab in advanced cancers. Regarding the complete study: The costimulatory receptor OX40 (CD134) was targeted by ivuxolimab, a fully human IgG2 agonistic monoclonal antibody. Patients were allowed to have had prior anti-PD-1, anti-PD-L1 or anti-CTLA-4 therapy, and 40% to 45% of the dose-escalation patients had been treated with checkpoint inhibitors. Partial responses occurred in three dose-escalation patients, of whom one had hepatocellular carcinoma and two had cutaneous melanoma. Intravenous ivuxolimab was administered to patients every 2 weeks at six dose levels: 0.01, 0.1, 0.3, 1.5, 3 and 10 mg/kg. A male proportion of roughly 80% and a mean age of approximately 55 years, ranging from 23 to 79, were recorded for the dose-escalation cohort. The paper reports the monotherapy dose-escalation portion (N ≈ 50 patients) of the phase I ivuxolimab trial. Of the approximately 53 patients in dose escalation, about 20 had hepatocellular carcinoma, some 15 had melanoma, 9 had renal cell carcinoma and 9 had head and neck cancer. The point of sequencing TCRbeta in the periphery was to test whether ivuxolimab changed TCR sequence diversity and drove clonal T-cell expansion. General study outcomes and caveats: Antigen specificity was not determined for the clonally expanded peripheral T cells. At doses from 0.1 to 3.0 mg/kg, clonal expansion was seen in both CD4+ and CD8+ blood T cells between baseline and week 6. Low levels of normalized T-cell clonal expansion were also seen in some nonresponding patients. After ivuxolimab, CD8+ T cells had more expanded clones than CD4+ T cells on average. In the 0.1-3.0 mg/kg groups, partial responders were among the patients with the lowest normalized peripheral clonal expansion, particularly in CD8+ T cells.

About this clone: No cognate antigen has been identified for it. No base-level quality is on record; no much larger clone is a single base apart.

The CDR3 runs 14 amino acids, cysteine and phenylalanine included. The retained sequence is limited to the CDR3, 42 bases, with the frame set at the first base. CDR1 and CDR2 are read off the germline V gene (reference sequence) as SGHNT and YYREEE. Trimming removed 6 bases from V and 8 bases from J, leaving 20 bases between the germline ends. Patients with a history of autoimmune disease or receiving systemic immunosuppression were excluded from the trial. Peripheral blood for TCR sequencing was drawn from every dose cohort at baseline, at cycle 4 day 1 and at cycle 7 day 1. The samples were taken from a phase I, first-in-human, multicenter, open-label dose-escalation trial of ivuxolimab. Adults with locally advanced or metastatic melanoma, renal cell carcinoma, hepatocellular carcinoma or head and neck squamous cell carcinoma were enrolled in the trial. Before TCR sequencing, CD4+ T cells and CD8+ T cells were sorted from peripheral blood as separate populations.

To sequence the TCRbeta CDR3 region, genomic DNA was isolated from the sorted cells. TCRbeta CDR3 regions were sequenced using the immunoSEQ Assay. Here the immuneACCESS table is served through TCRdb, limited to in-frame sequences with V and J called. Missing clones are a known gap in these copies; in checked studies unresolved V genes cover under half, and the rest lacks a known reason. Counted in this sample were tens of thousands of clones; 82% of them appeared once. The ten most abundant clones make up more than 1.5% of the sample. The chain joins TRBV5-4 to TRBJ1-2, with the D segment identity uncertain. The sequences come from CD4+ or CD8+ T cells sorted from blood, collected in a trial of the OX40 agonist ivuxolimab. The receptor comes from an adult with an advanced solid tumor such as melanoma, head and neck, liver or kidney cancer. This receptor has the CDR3 CASTPVPGIGGYTF. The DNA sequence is TGTGCCAGCACCCCGGTCCCGGGGATCGGGGGCTACACCTTC.